This entry lists 20 T cell receptor beta chains sequenced from one sample in a study of blood T cell repertoires in COVID-19 (dated by TCRdb to 2018 to 2021). The library was obtained by the immunoSEQ multiplex PCR assay. TCRdb took this table from immuneACCESS and kept in-frame rearrangements with V and J called. Such tables lack part of the clones; where checked against another copy, unresolved V genes explain under half of the gap, and the rest is unexplained. The sample yields 300,000 to 400,000 clones; approximately 90% were counted once. Roughly a tenth of the sample is taken by the ten largest. The material sequenced was peripheral blood. The receptors originated from a man in his thirties or forties with COVID-19, enrolled during active disease.

The chain has TRBV6-1 and TRBJ1-6, with D possibly TRBD1 on 5 matching bases. V was trimmed by 0 bases and J by 3 bases, leaving 9 bases between them. The CDR3 runs 16 residues. The germline V gene encodes CDR1 MNHNS and CDR2 SASEGT. CDR3 region: CASSEAYRFYNSPLHF. Here the CDR3 DNA reads TGTGCCAGCAGTGAAGCTTACAGGTTCTATAATTCACCCCTCCACTTT.

This chain uses TRBV5-1 with TRBJ2-6; unclear D gene. This CDR3 is built from 14 residues. The germline V and J ends were trimmed by 4 bases and 2 bases, with 7 bases remaining between them. Germline V gene lookup returns CDR1 SGHRS and CDR2 YFSETQ. CDR3 nucleotide sequence: TGCGCCAGCAGCCCGACTCCTGGGGCCAACGTCCTGACTTTC. It codes for CASSPTPGANVLTF.

This clone was seen a few times. The chain has TRBV5-1 and TRBJ1-1; TRBD1 is a possible D gene (5 bases). CDR3 length: 14 residues. Trimming cost V 3 bases and J 4 bases, with 13 bases left between them. Germline values: CDR1 SGHRS, CDR2 YFSETQ. The chain's CDR3 is CASSSSFGGTEAFF. As DNA, the CDR3 is TGCGCCAGCAGCTCGAGCTTCGGGGGCACTGAAGCTTTCTTT.

This clone was counted a single time. CDR3 sequence (DNA): TGTGCCAGCAGCCCCAGGCCGGGACAGGGAATGAACACTGAAGCTTTCTTT. Its translation is CASSPRPGQGMNTEAFF. The V gene is TRBV28, the J gene TRBJ1-1; 9 nucleotides match TRBD1. The CDR3 loop spans 17 amino acids. V was pared by 6 bases and J by 0 bases, with 11 bases of the junction left unmatched. Germline V gives CDR1 MDHEN, CDR2 SYDVKM.

This chain joins TRBV7-2 and TRBJ2-3; no clear D. V shed 3 bases and J shed 2 bases, with 6 bases lying between them. Germline CDR1 SGHTA, CDR2 FQGNSA. The CDR3 loop spans 13 amino acids. For the CDR3, the DNA is TGTGCCAGCAGCTTCACAGACACAGATACGCAGTATTTT. Translating it yields CASSFTDTDTQYF.

J is TRBJ2-1 and V is TRBV19, with TRBD1 as a possible D gene (6 bases). The CDR3 has 13 residues. V lost 1 base and J lost 9, with 10 bases in between. Germline values: CDR1 LNHDA, CDR2 SQIVND (reference sequence). This CDR3 reads CASSIVGHLEQFF. Here the CDR3 DNA reads TGTGCCAGTAGTATAGTGGGACATCTTGAGCAGTTCTTC.

V and J are TRBV5-1 and TRBJ2-7; D possibly corresponds to TRBD1 (5 bases). V lost 5 bases to trimming and J lost 1 base, with 10 bases between them. The CDR3 totals 13 residues. Germline V gene sequence: CDR1 SGHRS, CDR2 YFSETQ. CDR3 DNA sequence: TGCGCCAGCAGTTTAGACAGATCCTACGAGCAGTACTTC. Amino acids: CASSLDRSYEQYF.

In this sample, this clone turned up a few times. The rearrangement uses TRBV11-3 and TRBJ2-5; D might be TRBD1 (5 bases). This CDR3 region has 15 residues. Germline CDR1 reads SGHNT; CDR2 reads YENEEA. Trimming took 6 bases from V and 5 from J, leaving 19 bases between them. The CDR3: CASRFGRAPPETQYF. The CDR3 bases are TGTGCCAGCAGATTCGGCAGGGCCCCCCCGGAGACCCAGTACTTC.

The chain employs TRBV30 and TRBJ1-2, with a tentative D call TRBD1 (5 bases). The CDR3 extends over 14 amino acids. Germline CDR1 reads GTSNPN; CDR2 reads SVGIG (reference sequence). V was clipped by 5 bases and J by 7 bases, with 20 bases between them. CDR3 amino acids: CAWWRGQGRSGYTF. The CDR3 DNA reads as TGTGCCTGGTGGAGGGGCCAGGGACGCTCTGGCTACACCTTC.

The chain combines TRBV4-1 with TRBJ1-1; TRBD1 matches 9 bases. Trimming at V came to 2 bases and at J to 4 bases, leaving 8 bases not matched to a gene. Germline V gene sequence: CDR1 MGHRA, CDR2 YSYEKL. The CDR3 runs 16 residues. The CDR3 loop is CASSQWRTGVGTEAFF. The CDR3 DNA reads as TGCGCCAGCAGCCAATGGAGGACAGGGGTTGGCACTGAAGCTTTCTTT.

The chain is built from TRBV28 and TRBJ1-2; TRBD1 matches at 10 bases. CDR3 length equals 14 residues. After removal of 3 bases from V and 8 bases from J, the junction contained 6 bases not matched to a gene. Looked up from germline, CDR1 is MDHEN and CDR2 is SYDVKM. CDR3 in DNA: TGTGCCAGCAGTTTGGGACAGGGGTTGGGAGGCTACACCTTC. Translation: CASSLGQGLGGYTF.

The chain is built from TRBV24-1 and TRBJ2-1, with 10 positions matching TRBD1. From germline, CDR1 is KGHDR and CDR2 SFDVKD. Trimming at V came to 3 bases and at J to 4 bases, leaving 8 bases not matched to a gene. The CDR3 sequence is 17 residues long. Written as DNA, the CDR3 is TGTGCCACCAGTGATCTATCGCCGGGACAGGGGTACAATGAGCAGTTCTTC. Residues: CATSDLSPGQGYNEQFF.

Of note for this clone: The sample contains more than one DNA sequence encoding this CDR3. The chain has TRBV27 and TRBJ2-7; TRBD1 matches at 7 bases. Germline V gene data show CDR1 as MNHEY and CDR2 as SMNVEV (reference sequence). CDR3 size: 14 residues. Trimming cost V 5 bases and J 1 base; bases outside gene matches: 5. The CDR3 loop is CASSLSQGSYEQYF. CDR3 sequence (DNA): TGTGCCAGCAGTCTCTCACAGGGGTCCTACGAGCAGTACTTC.

This clone is a singleton in its sample. The rearrangement joins TRBV24-1 to TRBJ2-2; TRBD1 agrees at 9 bases. CDR1 and CDR2 from the germline V gene are KGHDR and SFDVKD. Trimming at V came to 4 bases and at J to 4 bases, leaving 6 bases not matched to a gene. The CDR3 is made up of 16 amino acids. DNA for the CDR3: TGTGCCACCAGTGAAACCGGGACAGGGAGCACCGGGGAGCTGTTTTTT. Translating it yields CATSETGTGSTGELFF.

This chain links TRBV7-9 with TRBJ1-2; D unresolved. The germline V gene encodes CDR1 SEHNR and CDR2 FQNEAQ (reference sequence). V was clipped by 4 bases and J by 5 bases, with 14 bases between them. This CDR3 region has 14 residues. DNA of the CDR3: TGTGCCAGCAGCTCGTCCCAGATCCCGTATGGCTACACCTTC. Translation: CASSSSQIPYGYTF.

CDR3 protein: CASSQVSGTGINSPLHF. Written as DNA, the CDR3 is TGTGCCAGCAGCCAAGTATCCGGGACAGGGATCAATTCACCCCTCCACTTT. J is TRBJ1-6 and V is TRBV4-2, with 9 bases that match TRBD1. The CDR3 has 17 amino acids. J was trimmed by 7 bases and V by 1 base; bases with no gene match: 8. Germline values: CDR1 LGHNA, CDR2 YNFKEQ.

This rearrangement joins TRBV13 to TRBJ2-1; TRBD1 matches at 9 bases. J was trimmed by 9 bases and V by 5 bases; bases with no gene match: 8. The length of the CDR3 is 14 residues. Germline V gene lookup returns CDR1 PRHDT and CDR2 FYEKMQ (reference sequence). The CDR3 coding sequence is TGTGCCAGCAGCGGAGGACAGGGGAGAGGTGAGCAGTTCTTC. Translating it yields CASSGGQGRGEQFF. Full variable domain (rest looked up from reference TRBV13 and TRBJ2-1): AAGVIQSPRHLIKEKRETATLKCYPIPRHDTVYWYQQGPGQDPQFLISFYEKMQSDKGSIPDRFSAQQFSDYHSELNMSSLELGDSALYFCASSGGQGRGEQFFGPGTRLTVL.

The chain is built from TRBV19 and TRBJ2-4; weak D call: TRBD2 (6 bases). The CDR3 covers 18 residues. Deletions cut 0 bases from V and 6 bases from J, with 21 bases between. The germline V gene has CDR1 LNHDA and CDR2 SQIVND (reference sequence). The CDR3 DNA is TGTGCCAGTAGTATAGATCCCGCCGGGGGTAGCGGATTAAACATTCAGTACTTC. It specifies CASSIDPAGGSGLNIQYF.

J is TRBJ1-1 and V is TRBV7-2, with 7 bases that match TRBD1. The V segment lost 5 bases and the J segment 7 bases; nucleotides outside the gene matches: 7. The V gene's germline CDR1 is SGHTA and CDR2 FQGNSA. The CDR3 has 13 amino acids. CDR3 region: CASSGFQGGEAFF. CDR3 DNA: TGTGCCAGCAGCGGGTTTCAGGGGGGTGAAGCTTTCTTT.

The rearrangement joins TRBV6-1 to TRBJ1-5, with D unclear. The CDR3 contains 15 residues. CDR1 is MNHNS, CDR2 SASEGT, per germline. Trimming removed 2 bases from V and 4 bases from J, with 12 bases in between. The CDR3 sequence: CASSERDFGNQPQHF. CDR3 nucleotides: TGTGCCAGCAGTGAAAGAGACTTCGGGAATCAGCCCCAGCATTTT.